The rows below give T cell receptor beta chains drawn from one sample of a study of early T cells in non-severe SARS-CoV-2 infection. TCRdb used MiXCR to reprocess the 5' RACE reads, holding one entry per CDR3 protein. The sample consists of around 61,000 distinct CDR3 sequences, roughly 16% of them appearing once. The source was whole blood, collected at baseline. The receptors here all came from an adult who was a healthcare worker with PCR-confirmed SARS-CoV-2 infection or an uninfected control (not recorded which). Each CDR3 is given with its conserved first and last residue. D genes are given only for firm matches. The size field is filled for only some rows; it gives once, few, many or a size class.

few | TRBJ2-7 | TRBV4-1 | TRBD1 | CASSHHGTATLERYEQYF | TGCGCCAGCAGCCACCATGGGACAGCCACCCTAGAACGGTACGAGCAGTACTTC
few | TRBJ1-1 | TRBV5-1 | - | CASSLDTLNTEAFF | TGCGCCAGCAGCCTCGACACTCTGAACACTGAAGCTTTCTTT
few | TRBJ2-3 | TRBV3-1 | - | CASQAWGRGSDTQYF | TGTGCCAGCCAGGCTTGGGGGCGGGGTTCAGATACGCAGTATTTT
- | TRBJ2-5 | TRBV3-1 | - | CASSQVRGETQYF | TGTGCCAGCAGCCAAGTTCGGGGTGAGACCCAGTACTTC
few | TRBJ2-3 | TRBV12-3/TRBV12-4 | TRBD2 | CASSLFLAGATFPYF | TGTGCCAGCAGTTTATTTTTAGCGGGAGCCACTTTTCCGTATTTT
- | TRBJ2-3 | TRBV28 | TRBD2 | CASSFRTSGRSDTQYF | TGTGCCAGCAGTTTCAGGACTAGCGGGAGATCAGATACGCAGTATTTT
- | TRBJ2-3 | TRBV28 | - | CASSLTGSTDTQYF | TGTGCCAGCAGTTTGACGGGGAGCACAGATACGCAGTATTTT
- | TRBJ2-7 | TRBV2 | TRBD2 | CASSFGTSREQYF | TGTGCCAGCAGTTTTGGGACTAGCCGCGAGCAGTACTTC
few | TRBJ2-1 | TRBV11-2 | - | CASSLDREGEQFF | TGTGCCAGCAGCTTAGACAGGGAAGGTGAGCAGTTCTTC
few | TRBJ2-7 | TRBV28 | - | CASRLGGGLYEQYF | TGTGCCAGCAGGCTGGGCGGGGGCCTCTACGAGCAGTACTTC